This TCR beta chain derives from a study of blood T cells in healthy people across ages (dated by TCRdb to between 2014 and 2017). General notes on the study: In model experiments, template switching captured roughly one uniquely barcoded TCR beta cDNA molecule for every two T cells. Age-related changes in TCR beta repertoire diversity were measured in the study by deep sequencing normalized with unique cDNA molecular identifiers. To avoid experimental bias, donors of different ages were distributed randomly across sequencing lanes. Four age groups were formed from the donors: young (average approximately 16 years), middle-aged (approximately 40), aged (about 62) and long-lived (approximately 80). Using the same blood draw, the study looked at two additional independent replicas of 1 million unique cDNA reads for two donors, one aged 18 to 30 and the other aged 80 or older.

Receptors were amplified or captured by 5' RACE. Sequencing was performed on an Illumina HiSeq 2500. A second PCR of roughly 7 to 12 cycles was performed with a sample-barcoded 5' primer and a J-beta primer mix. A unique molecular identifier was introduced onto each TCR beta cDNA molecule by a template-switch 5' adaptor carrying 12 random nucleotides. At least 2.5 million CDR3-containing paired-end reads were obtained from each sample. All of the RNA was converted into first-strand cDNA using the Mint cDNA synthesis kit, with a TRBC-specific oligonucleotide serving as the primer. After uracil-DNA glycosylase treatment, a first 18-cycle PCR used universal primers M1SS and BC2_uni_R on all cDNA. The authors' pipeline ran thus. For normalization, 1 million high-quality reads were randomly selected from each sample, with every read carrying a distinct molecular identifier. Instead of being binned into consensus sequences, reads that shared molecular identifiers were thrown out. MiTCR, set to a Q25 quality threshold and the strictest error-elimination algorithm, was used for CDR3 identification, clonotype clustering and error correction. A nonparametric unseen species model using Euler transformation provided a lower-bound estimate of total TCR beta diversity. TCRdb reanalyzed the raw reads on its own, using fastp at Q25 for trimming and MiXCR for clone calling, and kept in-frame beta chains. Rows merge per CDR3 protein into single entries with the most common DNA and genes. These V and J calls rely on TCRdb rather than the paper's analysis. The sample table records about 640,000 distinct CDR3 sequences; roughly 58% of these occur just once. The ten most abundant clones make up roughly 34% of the sample.

Systemically healthy Caucasian individuals from Russia, over 30 in total and aged roughly 6 to 95 years, were included as donors. Approximately 9.7 milliliters of peripheral blood were drawn from each donor into EDTA-treated Vacutainer tubes. PBMCs were isolated by Ficoll-Paque density-gradient centrifugation, with at least 6 million obtained per sample. Trizol reagent was used to extract total RNA from the PBMCs, yielding at least 5 micrograms per sample. For every donor, flow cytometry on a PBMC aliquot measured the percentage of naive CD45RAhigh/CD27high T cells. V ends up 8 bases short and J 7 bases short, with an unmatched junction base count of 7. CDR1 and CDR2 are drawn from the germline V gene: SNHLY, FYNNEI. The CDR3 sequence holds 13 residues, the cysteine and phenylalanine included. Only the CDR3 DNA stays, 39 bases, in frame from base 1. What the research found in general, with its limitations: Compared with the aged group, the long-lived group had more naive CD4+ T cells, fewer expanded clones and increased TCR diversity, a pattern suggesting age selection. Observed TCR beta diversity per million T cells fell roughly linearly with age, and a significant reduction was already apparent by age roughly 41. Estimates of total diversity based on one million sequenced T cells were regarded as lower bounds and as underestimates. The CMV infection status of donors was not known, potentially confounding age-related changes in expanded clonotypes. A strong correlation was found between observed TCR beta diversity and the percentage of naive T cells measured by flow cytometry. Since profiling was done on bulk unsorted PBMCs, naive and antigen-experienced compartments could not be conclusively compared.

Points on this clonotype: Its target antigen remains unknown. No base-level quality is on record; no much larger clone is a single base apart.

Sequencing used blood. The receptor was derived from a man between 60 and 70 years old in good health. The rearrangement combines TRBV2 with TRBJ1-5; 8 central nucleotides agree with TRBD1. This receptor has the CDR3 CASEQGVRQPQHF. The DNA sequence follows: TGTGCCAGCGAACAGGGGGTGCGACAGCCCCAGCATTTT.